This T cell receptor beta chain was identified during a study of T cells in tumors after PD-1 blockade. Across the study: A subset received ongoing vismodegib 150 mg daily alongside anti-PD-1 therapy. Study conclusions and caveats: Peripheral recruitment is suggested, as some novel exhausted tumor clones were in pre-treatment blood.

Clones were read by immunoSEQ multiplex PCR, and TCRdb kept only the in-frame ones, dropping some. The profile covers around 21,000 clones, with about 85% appearing a single time and about a quarter taken by the ten largest. To note about this clone: No antigen is known for it.

Sequences were derived from PBMCs, sampled after anti-PD-1 therapy. This sequence originates from a human donor with advanced basal cell or squamous cell carcinoma (not recorded which).

The CDR3 loop is CASSPEHSYEQYF. CDR3 in DNA: TGTGCCAGCAGTCCTGAGCATTCCTACGAGCAGTACTTC. The chain carries TRBV2 and TRBJ2-7, with unresolved D. In germline, CDR1 is SNHLY, CDR2 FYNNEI. Between the trimmed V and J ends, which lost 5 bases and 1 base, there was a span of 9 bases. This CDR3 region has 13 residues.